The clone carrying this T cell receptor beta chain was counted a single time. This sample is drawn from a study of long-term antiretroviral therapy in people with HIV. The CDR3 has 15 amino acids. V was trimmed by 4 bases and J by 1 base, leaving 11 bases between them. The V gene's germline CDR1 is SGHTA and CDR2 FQGNSA. Investigators performed immunoSEQ version v3.0 at survey level. Sequencing had a target that covered roughly 40,000-50,000 T-cell genomes per sample. Sequenced by immunoSEQ multiplex PCR; TCRdb stores in-frame clones only, minus some. The sample yields some 27,000 clones, 85% to 90% seen once.

The receptor comes from a man aged 35 to 55 with HIV. The sequenced sample was unsorted PBMCs, obtained 4.7 to 5 years after starting antiretroviral therapy. This sequence joins TRBV7-2 and TRBJ1-5; D ambiguous. The CDR3 loop is CASSSTIGSNQPQHF. CDR3 in DNA: TGTGCCAGCAGCTCAACGATAGGGAGCAATCAGCCCCAGCATTTT.